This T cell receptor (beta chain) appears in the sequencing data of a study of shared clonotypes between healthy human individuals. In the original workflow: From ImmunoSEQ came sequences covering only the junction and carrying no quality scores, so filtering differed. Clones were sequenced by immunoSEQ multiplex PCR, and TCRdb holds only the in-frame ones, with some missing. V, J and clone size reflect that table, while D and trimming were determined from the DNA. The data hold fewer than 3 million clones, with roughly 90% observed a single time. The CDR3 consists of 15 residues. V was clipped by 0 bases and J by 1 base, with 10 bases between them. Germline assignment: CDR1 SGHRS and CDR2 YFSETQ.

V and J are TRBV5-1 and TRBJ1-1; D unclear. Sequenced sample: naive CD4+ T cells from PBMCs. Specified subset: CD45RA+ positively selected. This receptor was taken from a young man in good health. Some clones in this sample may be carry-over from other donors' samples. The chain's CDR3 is CASSLEAPGNTEAFF. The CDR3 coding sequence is TGCGCCAGCAGCTTGGAAGCACCGGGGAACACTGAAGCTTTCTTT.